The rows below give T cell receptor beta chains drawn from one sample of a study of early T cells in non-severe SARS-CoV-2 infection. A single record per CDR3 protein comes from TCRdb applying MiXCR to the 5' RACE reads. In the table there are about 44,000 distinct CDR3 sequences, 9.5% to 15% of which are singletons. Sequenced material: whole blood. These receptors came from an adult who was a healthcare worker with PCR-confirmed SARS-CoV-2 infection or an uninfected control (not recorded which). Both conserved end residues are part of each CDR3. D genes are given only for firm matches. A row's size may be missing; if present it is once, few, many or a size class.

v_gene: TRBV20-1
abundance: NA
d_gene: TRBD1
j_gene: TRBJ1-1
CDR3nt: TGCAGTGCTAGATCCCCTCACCCGGGACAGGTAAACACTGAAGCTTTCTTT
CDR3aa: CSARSPHPGQVNTEAFF

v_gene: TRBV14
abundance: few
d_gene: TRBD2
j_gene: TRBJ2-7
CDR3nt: TGTGCCAGCAGCCCGGGACTAGCGGTTTCCTACGAGCAGTACTTC
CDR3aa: CASSPGLAVSYEQYF

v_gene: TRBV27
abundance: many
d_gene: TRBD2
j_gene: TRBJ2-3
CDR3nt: TGTGCCAGCAGTGATCCCTTGAATTGGGGAACTAGCGGGGCTACTAGCACAGATACGCAGTATTTT
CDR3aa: CASSDPLNWGTSGATSTDTQYF

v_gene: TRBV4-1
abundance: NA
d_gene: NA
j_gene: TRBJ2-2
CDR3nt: TGCGCCAGCAGCCAAGATTCCGGGGAGCTGTTTTTT
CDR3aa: CASSQDSGELFF

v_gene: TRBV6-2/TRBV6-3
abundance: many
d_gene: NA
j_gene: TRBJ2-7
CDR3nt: TGTGCCAGCAGCACCTTATCGACCACGGGCGAGCAGTACTTC
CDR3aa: CASSTLSTTGEQYF

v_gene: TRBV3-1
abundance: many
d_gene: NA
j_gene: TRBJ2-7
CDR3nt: TGTGCCAGCAGCCTTCGAACTGACGAGCAGTACTTC
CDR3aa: CASSLRTDEQYF

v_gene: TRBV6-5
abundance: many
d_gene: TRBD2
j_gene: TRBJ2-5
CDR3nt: TGTGCCAGCAGAACGGGGGGAGCGGGGACCTACCAAGAGACCCAGTACTTC
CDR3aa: CASRTGGAGTYQETQYF

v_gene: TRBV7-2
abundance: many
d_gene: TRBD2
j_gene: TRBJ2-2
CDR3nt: TGTGCCAGCAGCTTATTCTCTGCGGGAGTACCCGGGGAGCTGTTTTTT
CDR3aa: CASSLFSAGVPGELFF

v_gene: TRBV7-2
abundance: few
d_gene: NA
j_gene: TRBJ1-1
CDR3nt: TGTGCCAGCAGCCTTAGGACAGCAGGACTGAACACTGAAGCTTTCTTT
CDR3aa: CASSLRTAGLNTEAFF

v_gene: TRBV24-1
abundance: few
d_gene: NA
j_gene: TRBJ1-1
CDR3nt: TGTGCCACCAGTGATTCTGGGGAGGACACTGAAGCTTTCTTT
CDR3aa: CATSDSGEDTEAFF

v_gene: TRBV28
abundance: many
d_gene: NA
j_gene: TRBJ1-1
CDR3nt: TGTGCCAGCAGTCCAGGACCAGGCACTGAAGCTTTCTTT
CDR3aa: CASSPGPGTEAFF

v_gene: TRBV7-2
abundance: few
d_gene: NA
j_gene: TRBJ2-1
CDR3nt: TGTGCCAGCAGCTTAACGCGGGGTTCCTACAATGAGCAGTTCTTC
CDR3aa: CASSLTRGSYNEQFF

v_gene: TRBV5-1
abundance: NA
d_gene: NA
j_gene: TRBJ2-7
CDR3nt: TGCGCCAGCAGCTCACCATCTGCCGGGGCCTACGAGCAGTACTTC
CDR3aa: CASSSPSAGAYEQYF

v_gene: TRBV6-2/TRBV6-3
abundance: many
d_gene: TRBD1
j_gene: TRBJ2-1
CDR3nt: TGTGCCAGCACCCAAGGGGGCTTCTCCAATGAGCAGTTCTTC
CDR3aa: CASTQGGFSNEQFF

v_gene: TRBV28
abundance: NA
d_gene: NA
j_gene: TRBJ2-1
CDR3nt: TGTGCCAGCAGTTTTCCCCGGCTAGCTCCTTCGAGGCGTGAGCAGTTCTTC
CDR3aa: CASSFPRLAPSRREQFF

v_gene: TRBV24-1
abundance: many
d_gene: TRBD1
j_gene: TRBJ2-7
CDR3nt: TGTGCCACCAGTGATGGGACAGGGGAGATTTACGAGCAGTACTTC
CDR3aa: CATSDGTGEIYEQYF

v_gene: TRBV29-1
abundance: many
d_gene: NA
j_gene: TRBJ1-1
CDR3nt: TGCAGCGTTGAAATCGTTGAAGCTTTCTTT
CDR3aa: CSVEIVEAFF

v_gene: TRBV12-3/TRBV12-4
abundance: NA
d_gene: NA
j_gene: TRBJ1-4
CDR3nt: TGTGCCAGCAGTAAACCATCAACTAATGAAAAACTGTTTTTT
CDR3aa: CASSKPSTNEKLFF

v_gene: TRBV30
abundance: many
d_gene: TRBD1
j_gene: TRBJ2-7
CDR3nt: TGTGCCTGGAGGGGGACAGGGTACCAATCCTACGAGCAGTACTTC
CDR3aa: CAWRGTGYQSYEQYF

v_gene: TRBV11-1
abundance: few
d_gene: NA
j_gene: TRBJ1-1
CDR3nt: TGTGCCAGCAGCTTCGAGCAGAACACTGAAGCTTTCTTT
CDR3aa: CASSFEQNTEAFF

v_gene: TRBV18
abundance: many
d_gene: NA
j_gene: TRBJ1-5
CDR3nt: TGTGCCAGCTCACCACTGGCAGGGATGGTCCAGCAGCCCCAGCATTTT
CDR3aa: CASSPLAGMVQQPQHF

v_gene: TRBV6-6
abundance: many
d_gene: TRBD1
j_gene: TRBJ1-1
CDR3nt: TGTGCCAGCAGTTGGGACAGGGGGCAAACTGAAGCTTTCTTT
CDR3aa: CASSWDRGQTEAFF

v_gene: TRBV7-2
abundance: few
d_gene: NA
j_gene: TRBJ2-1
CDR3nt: TGTGCCAGCAGCGTGGACCCCCGGTACAATGAGCAGTTCTTC
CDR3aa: CASSVDPRYNEQFF

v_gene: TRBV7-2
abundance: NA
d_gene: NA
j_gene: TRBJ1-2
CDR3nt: TGTGCCAGCAGCTTAGCCGCCAACAGTAACTATGGCTACACCTTC
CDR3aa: CASSLAANSNYGYTF

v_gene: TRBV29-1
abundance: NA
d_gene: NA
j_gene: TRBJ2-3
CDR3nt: TGCAGCACTGAGAGGGATAGAGATACGCAGTATTTT
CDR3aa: CSTERDRDTQYF

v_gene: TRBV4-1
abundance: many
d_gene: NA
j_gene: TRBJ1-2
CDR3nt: TGCGCCAGCAGCCAAGACCCGCCCGGGGGCGGCTATGGCTACACCTTC
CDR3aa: CASSQDPPGGGYGYTF

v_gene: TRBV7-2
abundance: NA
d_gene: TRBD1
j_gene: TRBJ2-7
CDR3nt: TGTGCCAGCAGCTCGGCATTGCAGGGGACAGCTAGGGGACACTACGAGCAGTACTTC
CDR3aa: CASSSALQGTARGHYEQYF

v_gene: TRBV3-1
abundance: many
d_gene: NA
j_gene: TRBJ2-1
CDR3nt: TGTGCCAGCTGGGGGGGCGTGAATGAGCAGTTCTTC
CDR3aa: CASWGGVNEQFF

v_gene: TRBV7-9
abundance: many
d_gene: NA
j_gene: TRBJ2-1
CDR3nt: TGTGCCAGCAGCTTAGCGGAGGGGTACAATGAGCAGTTCTTC
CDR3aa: CASSLAEGYNEQFF

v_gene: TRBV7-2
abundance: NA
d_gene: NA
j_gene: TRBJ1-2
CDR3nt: TGTGCCACCCATACTGACGGGGCAGGTCGAGCTAACTATGGCTACACCTTC
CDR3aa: CATHTDGAGRANYGYTF

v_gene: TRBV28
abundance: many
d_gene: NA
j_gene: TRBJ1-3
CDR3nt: TGTGCCAGCAGTTTCGGGGGCTCTGGAAACACCATATATTTT
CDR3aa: CASSFGGSGNTIYF

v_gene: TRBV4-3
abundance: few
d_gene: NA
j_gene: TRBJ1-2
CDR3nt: TGCGCCAGCAGCCAAGAATATCAAGGATCCGTCTATGGCTACACCTTC
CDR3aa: CASSQEYQGSVYGYTF

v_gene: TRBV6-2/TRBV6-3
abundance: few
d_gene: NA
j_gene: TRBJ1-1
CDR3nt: TGTGCCAGCAGTTACGGTGCGAGGCGGGCTTTCTTT
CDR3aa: CASSYGARRAFF

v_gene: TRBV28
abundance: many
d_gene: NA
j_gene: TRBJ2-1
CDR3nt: TGTGCCAGCAGTTCTGGGGGTGCGGAGCAGTTCTTC
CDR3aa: CASSSGGAEQFF

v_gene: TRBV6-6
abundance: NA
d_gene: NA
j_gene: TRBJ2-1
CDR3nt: TGTGCCAGCAGTTATAAGGCTGGGGCTCTCGGCGTTTCCTCCTACAATGAGCAGTTCTTC
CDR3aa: CASSYKAGALGVSSYNEQFF

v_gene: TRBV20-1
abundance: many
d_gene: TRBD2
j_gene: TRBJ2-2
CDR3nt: TGCAGTGCTAGGGGACTAGCGGTAACCGGGGAGCTGTTTTTT
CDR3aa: CSARGLAVTGELFF

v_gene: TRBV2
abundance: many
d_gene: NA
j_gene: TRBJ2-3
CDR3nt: TGTGCCAGCAGTCCCCTTGCGGGAATCACAGATACGCAGTATTTT
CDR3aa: CASSPLAGITDTQYF

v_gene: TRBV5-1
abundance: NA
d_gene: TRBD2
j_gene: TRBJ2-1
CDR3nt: TGCGCCAGCAGCTTGTCCGGTCTAGCGGGAGGGCCGGAGCAGTTCTTC
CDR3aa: CASSLSGLAGGPEQFF

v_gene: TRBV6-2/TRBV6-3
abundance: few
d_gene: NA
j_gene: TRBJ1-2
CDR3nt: TGTGCCAGCAGTGGACGGTCGAACTATGGCTACACCTTC
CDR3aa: CASSGRSNYGYTF

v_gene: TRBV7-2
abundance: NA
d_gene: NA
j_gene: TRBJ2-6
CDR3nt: TGTGCCAGCACTTCAGTCGCGGGGTCGGCCAACGTCCTGACTTTC
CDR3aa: CASTSVAGSANVLTF

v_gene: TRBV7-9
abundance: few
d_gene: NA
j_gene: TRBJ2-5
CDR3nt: TGTGCCAGCAGCTTGGGGTCTGGGGAGACCCAGTACTTC
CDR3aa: CASSLGSGETQYF

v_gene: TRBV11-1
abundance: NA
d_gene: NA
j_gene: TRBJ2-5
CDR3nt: TGTGCCAGCAGCTTAGAGGCCCAAAGGCTCCAAGAGACCCAGTACTTC
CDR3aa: CASSLEAQRLQETQYF

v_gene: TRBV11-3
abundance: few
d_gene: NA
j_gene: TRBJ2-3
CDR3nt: TGTGCCAGCAGCTTAGGGACATACACAGATACGCAGTATTTT
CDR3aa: CASSLGTYTDTQYF

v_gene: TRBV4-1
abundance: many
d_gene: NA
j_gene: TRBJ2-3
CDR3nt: TGCGCCAGCAAGGAGACCGCCTTTAGCACAGATACGCAGTATTTT
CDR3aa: CASKETAFSTDTQYF

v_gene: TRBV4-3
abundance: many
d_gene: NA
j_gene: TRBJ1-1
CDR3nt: TGCGCCAGCAGCCAAGGACGGGAGAACACTGAAGCTTTCTTT
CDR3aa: CASSQGRENTEAFF

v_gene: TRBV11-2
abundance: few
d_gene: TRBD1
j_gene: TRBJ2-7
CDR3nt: TGTGCCAGCAGCTCTCTCGGACAGGGCTATCTCTACGAGCAGTACTTC
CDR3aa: CASSSLGQGYLYEQYF

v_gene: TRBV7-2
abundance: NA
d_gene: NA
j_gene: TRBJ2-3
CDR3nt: TGTGCCAGCAGCTTAGACCCTTTCTCCACAGATACGCAGTATTTT
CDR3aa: CASSLDPFSTDTQYF

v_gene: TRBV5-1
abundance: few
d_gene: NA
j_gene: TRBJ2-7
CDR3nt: TGCGCCAGCAGGGATCAGGATTACGAGCAGTACTTC
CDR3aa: CASRDQDYEQYF

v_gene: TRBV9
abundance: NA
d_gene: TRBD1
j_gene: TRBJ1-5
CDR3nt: TGTGCCAGCAGCCCGGGACAGCCCAATCAGCCCCAGCATTTT
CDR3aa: CASSPGQPNQPQHF

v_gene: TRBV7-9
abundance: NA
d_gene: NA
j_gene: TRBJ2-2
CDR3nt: TGTGCCAGCAGCCCCGATACGAACACCGGGGAGCTGTTTTTT
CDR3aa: CASSPDTNTGELFF